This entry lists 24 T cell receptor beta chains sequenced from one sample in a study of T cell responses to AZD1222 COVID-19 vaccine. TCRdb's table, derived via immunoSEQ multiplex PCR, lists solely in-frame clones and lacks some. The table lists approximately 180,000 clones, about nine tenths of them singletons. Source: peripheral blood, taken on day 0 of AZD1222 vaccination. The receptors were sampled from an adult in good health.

The CDR3 here is CASSQVPGANTEAFF. The CDR3 DNA is TGTGCCAGCAGCCAAGTCCCAGGGGCTAACACTGAAGCTTTCTTT. The chain employs TRBV14 and TRBJ1-1; TRBD1 might be the D (6 bases). V lost 1 base to trimming and J lost 2 bases, with 11 bases between them. Germline-derived CDR1 and CDR2 are SGHDN and FVKESK. This CDR3 contains 15 residues.

The DNA for the CDR3 is TGTGCCAGCATCAAAAGCCGGGCAGAAGGTAATCAGCCCCAGCATTTT. It specifies CASIKSRAEGNQPQHF. The rearrangement links TRBV9 to TRBJ1-5, with D uncertain. Trimming shortened V by 6 bases and J by 4 bases, and 20 bases separated the two germline ends. This CDR3 region has 16 residues. The germline V gene encodes CDR1 SGDLS and CDR2 YYNGEE.

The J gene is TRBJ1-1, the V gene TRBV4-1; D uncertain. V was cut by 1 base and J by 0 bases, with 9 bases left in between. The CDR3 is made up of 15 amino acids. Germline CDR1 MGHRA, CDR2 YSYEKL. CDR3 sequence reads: CASSQVDGMNTEAFF. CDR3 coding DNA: TGCGCCAGCAGCCAAGTTGACGGAATGAACACTGAAGCTTTCTTT.

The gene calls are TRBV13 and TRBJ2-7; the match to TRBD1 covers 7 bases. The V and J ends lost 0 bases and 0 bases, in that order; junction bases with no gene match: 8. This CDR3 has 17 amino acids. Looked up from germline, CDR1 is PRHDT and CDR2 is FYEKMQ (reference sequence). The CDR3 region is CASSLGLQGPLSYEQYF. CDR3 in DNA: TGTGCCAGCAGCTTAGGCCTACAGGGGCCCCTCTCCTACGAGCAGTACTTC. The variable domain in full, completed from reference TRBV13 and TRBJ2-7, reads AAGVIQSPRHLIKEKRETATLKCYPIPRHDTVYWYQQGPGQDPQFLISFYEKMQSDKGSIPDRFSAQQFSDYHSELNMSSLELGDSALYFCASSLGLQGPLSYEQYFGPGTRLTVT.

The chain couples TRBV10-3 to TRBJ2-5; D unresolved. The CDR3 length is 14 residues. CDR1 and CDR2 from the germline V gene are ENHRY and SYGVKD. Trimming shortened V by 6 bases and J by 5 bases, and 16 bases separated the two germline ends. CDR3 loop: CAIRKTNEAETQYF. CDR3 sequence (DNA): TGTGCCATCAGGAAGACCAACGAAGCGGAGACCCAGTACTTC.

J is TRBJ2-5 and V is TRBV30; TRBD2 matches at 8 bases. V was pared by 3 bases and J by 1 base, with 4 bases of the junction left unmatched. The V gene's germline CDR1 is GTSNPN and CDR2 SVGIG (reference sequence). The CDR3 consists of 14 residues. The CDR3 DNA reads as TGTGCCTGGAGGCCGGGACTAGTCCAAGAGACCCAGTACTTC. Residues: CAWRPGLVQETQYF. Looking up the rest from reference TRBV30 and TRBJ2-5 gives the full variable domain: SQTIHQWPATLVQPVGSPLSLECTVEGTSNPNLYWYRQAAGRGLQLLFYSVGIGQISSEVPQNLSASRPQDRQFILSSKKLLLSDSGFYLCAWRPGLVQETQYFGPGTRLLVL.

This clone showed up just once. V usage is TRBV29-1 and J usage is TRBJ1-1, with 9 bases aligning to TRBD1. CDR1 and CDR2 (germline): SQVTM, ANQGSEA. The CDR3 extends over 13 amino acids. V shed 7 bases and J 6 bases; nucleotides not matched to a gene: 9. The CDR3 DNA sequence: TGCAGCGCTGGGACAGGGTGGACAGCTGAAGCTTTCTTT. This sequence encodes CSAGTGWTAEAFF.

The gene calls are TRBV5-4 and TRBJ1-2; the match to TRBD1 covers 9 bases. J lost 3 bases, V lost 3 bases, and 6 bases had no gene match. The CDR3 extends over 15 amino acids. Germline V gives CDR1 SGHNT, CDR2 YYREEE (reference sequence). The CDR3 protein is CASSSSGQGDYGYTF. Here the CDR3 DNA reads TGTGCCAGCAGCTCCTCGGGACAGGGAGACTATGGCTACACCTTC.

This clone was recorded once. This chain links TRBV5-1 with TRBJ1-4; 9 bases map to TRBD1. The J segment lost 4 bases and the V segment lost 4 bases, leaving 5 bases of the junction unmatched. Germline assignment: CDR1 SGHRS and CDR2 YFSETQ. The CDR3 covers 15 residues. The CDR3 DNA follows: TGCGCCAGCAGCCCCTGGACAGGGGTTAATGAAAAACTGTTTTTT. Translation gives CASSPWTGVNEKLFF.

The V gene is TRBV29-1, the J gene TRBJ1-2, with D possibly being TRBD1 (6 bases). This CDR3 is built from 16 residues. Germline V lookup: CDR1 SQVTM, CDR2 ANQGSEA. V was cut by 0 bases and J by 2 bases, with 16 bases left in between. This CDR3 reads CSVEDRLQGSNYGYTF. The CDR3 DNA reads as TGCAGCGTTGAAGATCGTTTACAGGGCTCCAACTATGGCTACACCTTC.

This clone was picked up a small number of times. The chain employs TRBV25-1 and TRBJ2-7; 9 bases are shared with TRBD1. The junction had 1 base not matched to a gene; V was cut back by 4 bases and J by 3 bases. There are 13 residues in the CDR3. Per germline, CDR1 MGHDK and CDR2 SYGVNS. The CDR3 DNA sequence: TGTGCCAGCAGTGGGACAGGGGTCTACGAGCAGTACTTC. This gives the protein CASSGTGVYEQYF.

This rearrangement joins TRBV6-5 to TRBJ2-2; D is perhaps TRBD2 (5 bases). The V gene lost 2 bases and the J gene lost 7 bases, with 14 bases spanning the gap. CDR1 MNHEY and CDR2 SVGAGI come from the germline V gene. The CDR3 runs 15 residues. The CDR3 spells CASSYRLAGGGELFF. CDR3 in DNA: TGTGCCAGCAGTTACAGGCTAGCAGGAGGCGGGGAGCTGTTTTTT.

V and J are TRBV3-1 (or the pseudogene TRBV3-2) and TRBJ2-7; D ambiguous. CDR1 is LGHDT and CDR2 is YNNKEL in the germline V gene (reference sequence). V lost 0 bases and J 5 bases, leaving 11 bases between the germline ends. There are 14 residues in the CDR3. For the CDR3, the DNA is TGTGCCAGCAGCCAAGATGGGTCAGGTGACGAGCAGTACTTC. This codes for CASSQDGSGDEQYF.

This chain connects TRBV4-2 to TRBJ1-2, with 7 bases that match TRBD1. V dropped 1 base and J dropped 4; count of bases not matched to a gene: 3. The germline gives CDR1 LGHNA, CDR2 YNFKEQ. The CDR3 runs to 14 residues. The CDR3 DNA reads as TGTGCCAGCAGCCAAGGGGACAGACCCTATGGCTACACCTTC. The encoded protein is CASSQGDRPYGYTF.

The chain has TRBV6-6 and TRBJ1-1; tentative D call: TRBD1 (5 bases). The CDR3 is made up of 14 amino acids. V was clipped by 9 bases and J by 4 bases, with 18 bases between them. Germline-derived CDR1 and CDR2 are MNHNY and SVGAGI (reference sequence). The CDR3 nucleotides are TGTGCCAGTTTAACCCAAGTGGGGGTCACTGAAGCTTTCTTT. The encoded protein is CASLTQVGVTEAFF.

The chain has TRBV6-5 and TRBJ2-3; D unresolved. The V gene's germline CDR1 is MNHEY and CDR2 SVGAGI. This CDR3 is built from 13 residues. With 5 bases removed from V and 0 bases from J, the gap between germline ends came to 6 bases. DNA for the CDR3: TGTGCCAGCAGTAAGCCTAGCACAGATACGCAGTATTTT. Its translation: CASSKPSTDTQYF.

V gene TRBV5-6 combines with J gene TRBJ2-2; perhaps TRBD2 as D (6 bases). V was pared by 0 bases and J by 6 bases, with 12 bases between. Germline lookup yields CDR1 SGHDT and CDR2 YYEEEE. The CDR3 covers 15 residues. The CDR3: CASSLGREVAGELFF. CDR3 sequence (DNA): TGTGCCAGCAGCTTGGGCAGGGAGGTCGCCGGGGAGCTGTTTTTT. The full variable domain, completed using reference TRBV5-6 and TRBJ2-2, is DAGVTQSPTHLIKTRGQQVTLRCSPKSGHDTVSWYQQALGQGPQFIFQYYEEEERQRGNFPDRFSGHQFPNYSSELNVNALLLGDSALYLCASSLGREVAGELFFGEGSRLTVL.

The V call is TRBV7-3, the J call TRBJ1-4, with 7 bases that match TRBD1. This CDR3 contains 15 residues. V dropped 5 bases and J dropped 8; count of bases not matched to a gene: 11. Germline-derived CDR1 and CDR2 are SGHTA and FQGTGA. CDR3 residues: CASSLTGSPGEKLFF. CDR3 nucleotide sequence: TGTGCCAGCAGCCTGACAGGGTCCCCAGGGGAAAAACTGTTTTTT.

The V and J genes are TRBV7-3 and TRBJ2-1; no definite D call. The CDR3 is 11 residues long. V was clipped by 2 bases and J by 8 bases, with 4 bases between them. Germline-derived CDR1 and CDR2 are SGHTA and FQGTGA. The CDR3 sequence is CASSLDHEQFF. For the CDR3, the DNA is TGTGCCAGCAGCTTAGATCATGAGCAGTTCTTC. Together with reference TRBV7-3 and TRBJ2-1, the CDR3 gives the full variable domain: GAGVSQTPSNKVTEKGKYVELRCDPISGHTALYWYRQSLGQGPEFLIYFQGTGAADDSGLPNDRFFAVRPEGSVSTLKIQRTERGDSAVYLCASSLDHEQFFGPGTRLTVL.

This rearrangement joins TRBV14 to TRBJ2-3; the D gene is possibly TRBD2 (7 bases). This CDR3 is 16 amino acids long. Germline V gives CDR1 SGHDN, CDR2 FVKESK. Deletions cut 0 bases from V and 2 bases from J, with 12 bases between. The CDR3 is CASSQDLGGATDTQYF. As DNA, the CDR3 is TGTGCCAGCAGCCAAGATCTTGGGGGGGCCACAGATACGCAGTATTTT.

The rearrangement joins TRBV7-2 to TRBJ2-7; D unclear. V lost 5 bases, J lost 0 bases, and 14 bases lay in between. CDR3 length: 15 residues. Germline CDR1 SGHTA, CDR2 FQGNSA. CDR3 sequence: CASSLKDGSSYEQYF. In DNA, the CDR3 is TGTGCCAGCAGCCTGAAGGACGGTAGCTCCTACGAGCAGTACTTC.

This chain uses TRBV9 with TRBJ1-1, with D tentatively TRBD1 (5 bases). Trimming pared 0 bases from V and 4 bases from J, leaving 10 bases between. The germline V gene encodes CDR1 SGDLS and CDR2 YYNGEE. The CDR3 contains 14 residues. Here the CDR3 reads CASSVVGGGTEAFF. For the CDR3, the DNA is TGTGCCAGCAGCGTAGTTGGCGGGGGCACTGAAGCTTTCTTT.

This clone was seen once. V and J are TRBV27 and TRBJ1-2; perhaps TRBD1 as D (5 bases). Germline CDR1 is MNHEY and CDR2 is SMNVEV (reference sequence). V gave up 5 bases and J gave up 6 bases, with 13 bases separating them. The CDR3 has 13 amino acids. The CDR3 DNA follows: TGTGCCAGCAGTGGGGGTGGGGAAGATGGCTACACCTTC. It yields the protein CASSGGGEDGYTF.

The DNA of the CDR3 is TGCAGCGGTCGACAGAACAATGAAAAACTGTTTTTT. Translating gives CSGRQNNEKLFF. The chain links TRBV29-1 to TRBJ1-4; a possible D gene is TRBD1 (5 bases). Germline V lookup: CDR1 SQVTM, CDR2 ANQGSEA. Deletions cut 7 bases from V and 5 bases from J, with 11 bases between. The CDR3 has 12 residues.